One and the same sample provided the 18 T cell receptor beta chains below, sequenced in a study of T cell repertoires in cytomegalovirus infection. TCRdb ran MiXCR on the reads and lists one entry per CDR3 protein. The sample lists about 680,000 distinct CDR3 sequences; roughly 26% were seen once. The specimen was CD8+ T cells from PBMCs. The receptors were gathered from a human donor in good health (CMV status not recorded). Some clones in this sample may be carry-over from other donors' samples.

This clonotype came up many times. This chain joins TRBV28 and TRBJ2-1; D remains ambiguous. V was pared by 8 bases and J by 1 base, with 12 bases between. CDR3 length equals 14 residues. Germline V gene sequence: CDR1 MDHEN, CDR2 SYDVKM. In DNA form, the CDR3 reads TGTGCCAGCGTTAATGTGGCTTCCTACAATGAGCAGTTCTTC. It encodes CASVNVASYNEQFF.

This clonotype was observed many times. In DNA form, the CDR3 reads TGTGCCAGCAGCCCGCAGACAGGGGGTAATTTGGGCTACACCTTC. This translates into CASSPQTGGNLGYTF. The rearrangement uses TRBV6-1 and TRBJ1-2; 9 bases agree with TRBD1. Trimming removed 6 bases from V and 8 bases from J; junction bases left unmatched: 13. This CDR3 has 15 amino acids. Germline CDR1 is MNHNS and CDR2 is SASEGT.

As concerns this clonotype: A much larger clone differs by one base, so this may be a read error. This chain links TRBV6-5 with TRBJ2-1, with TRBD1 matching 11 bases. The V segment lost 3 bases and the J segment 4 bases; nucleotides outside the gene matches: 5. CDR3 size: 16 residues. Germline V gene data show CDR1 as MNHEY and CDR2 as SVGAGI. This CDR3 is CASSYRDRGGYNEQFF. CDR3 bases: TGTGCCAGCAGTTATAGGGACAGGGGGGGTTACAATGAGCAGTTCTTC.

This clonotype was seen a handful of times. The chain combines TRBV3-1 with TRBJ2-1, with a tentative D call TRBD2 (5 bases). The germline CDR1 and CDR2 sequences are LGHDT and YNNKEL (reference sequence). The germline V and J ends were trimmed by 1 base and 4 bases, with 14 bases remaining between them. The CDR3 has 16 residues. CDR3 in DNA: TGTGCCAGCAGCCAAGGGGTTCGACCGGGGTACAATGAGCAGTTCTTC. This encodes CASSQGVRPGYNEQFF.

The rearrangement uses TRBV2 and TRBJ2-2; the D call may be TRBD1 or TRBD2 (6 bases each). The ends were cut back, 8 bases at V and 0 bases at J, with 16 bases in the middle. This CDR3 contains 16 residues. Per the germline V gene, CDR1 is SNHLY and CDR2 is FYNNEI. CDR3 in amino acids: CASLLEGGPNTGELFF. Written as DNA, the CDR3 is TGTGCCAGCCTGCTCGAGGGGGGCCCGAACACCGGGGAGCTGTTTTTT.

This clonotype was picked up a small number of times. The CDR3 region is CASSQGTGGWKTEAFF. The CDR3 DNA reads TGCGCCAGCAGCCAAGGGACAGGGGGCTGGAAGACTGAAGCTTTCTTT. The V and J genes are TRBV4-1 and TRBJ1-1; 11 nucleotides agree with TRBD1. V lost 1 base, J lost 5 bases, and 6 bases stayed unmatched. Germline CDR1 reads MGHRA; CDR2 reads YSYEKL. This CDR3 contains 16 residues.

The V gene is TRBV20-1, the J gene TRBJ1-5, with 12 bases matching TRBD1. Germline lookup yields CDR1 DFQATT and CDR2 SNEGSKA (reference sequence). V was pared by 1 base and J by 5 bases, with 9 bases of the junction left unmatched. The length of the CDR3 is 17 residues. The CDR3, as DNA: TGCAGTGCTAGAGTCCGGGACAGGGGGCGAAGCGATCAGCCCCAGCATTTT. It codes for CSARVRDRGRSDQPQHF.

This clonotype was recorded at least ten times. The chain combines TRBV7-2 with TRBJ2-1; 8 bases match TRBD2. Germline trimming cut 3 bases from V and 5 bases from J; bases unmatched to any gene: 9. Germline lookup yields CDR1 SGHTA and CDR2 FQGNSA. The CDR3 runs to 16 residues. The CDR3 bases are TGTGCCAGCAGCTTCCCTAGACTAGCGTTCGACAATGAGCAGTTCTTC. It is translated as CASSFPRLAFDNEQFF.

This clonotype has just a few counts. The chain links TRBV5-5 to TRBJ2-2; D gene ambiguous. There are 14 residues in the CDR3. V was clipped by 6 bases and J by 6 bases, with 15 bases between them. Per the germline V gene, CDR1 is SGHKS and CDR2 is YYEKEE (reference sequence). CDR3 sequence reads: CASIDTLGPGELFF. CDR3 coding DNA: TGTGCCAGCATCGACACCTTAGGTCCCGGGGAGCTGTTTTTT.

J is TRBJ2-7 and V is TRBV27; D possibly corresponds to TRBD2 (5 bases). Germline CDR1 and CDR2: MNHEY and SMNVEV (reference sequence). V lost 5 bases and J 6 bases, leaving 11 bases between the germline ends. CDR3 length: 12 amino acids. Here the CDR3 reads CASSTGTSEQYF. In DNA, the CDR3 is TGTGCCAGCAGTACGGGAACCTCCGAGCAGTACTTC.

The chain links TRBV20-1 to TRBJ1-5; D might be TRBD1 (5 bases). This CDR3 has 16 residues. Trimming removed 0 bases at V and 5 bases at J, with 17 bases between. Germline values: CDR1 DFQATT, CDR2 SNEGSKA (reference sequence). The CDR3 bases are TGCAGTGCTAGAGAGGTGACAGAGCCCGGCGATCAGCCCCAGCATTTT. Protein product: CSAREVTEPGDQPQHF.

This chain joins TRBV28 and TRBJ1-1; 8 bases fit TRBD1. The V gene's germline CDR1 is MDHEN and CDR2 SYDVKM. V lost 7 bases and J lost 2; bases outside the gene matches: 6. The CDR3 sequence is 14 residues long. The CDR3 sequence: CASTFRGHNTEAFF. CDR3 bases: TGTGCCAGCACCTTCAGGGGGCATAACACTGAAGCTTTCTTT. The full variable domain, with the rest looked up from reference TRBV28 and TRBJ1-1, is DVKVTQSSRYLVKRTGEKVFLECVQDMDHENMFWYRQDPGLGLRLIYFSYDVKMKEKGDIPEGYSVSREKKERFSLILESASTNQTSMYLCASTFRGHNTEAFFGQGTRLTVV.

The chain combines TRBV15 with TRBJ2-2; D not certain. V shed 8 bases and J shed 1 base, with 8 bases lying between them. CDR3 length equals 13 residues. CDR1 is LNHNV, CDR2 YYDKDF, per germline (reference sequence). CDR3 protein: CATLRRNTGELFF. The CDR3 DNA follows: TGTGCCACCCTCCGGAGGAACACCGGGGAGCTGTTTTTT.

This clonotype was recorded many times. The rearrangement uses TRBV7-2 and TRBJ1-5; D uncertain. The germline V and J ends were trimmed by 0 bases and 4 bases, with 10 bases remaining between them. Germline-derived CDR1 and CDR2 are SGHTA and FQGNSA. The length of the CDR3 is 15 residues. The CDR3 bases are TGTGCCAGCAGCTTAGCAAGAACGCCAAATCAGCCCCAGCATTTT. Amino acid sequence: CASSLARTPNQPQHF.

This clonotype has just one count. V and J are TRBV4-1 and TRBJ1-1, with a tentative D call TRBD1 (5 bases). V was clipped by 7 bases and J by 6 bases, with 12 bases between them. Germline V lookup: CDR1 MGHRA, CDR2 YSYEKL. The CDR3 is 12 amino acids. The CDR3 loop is CASTHQGPEAFF. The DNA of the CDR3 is TGCGCCAGCACTCATCAGGGACCTGAAGCTTTCTTT.

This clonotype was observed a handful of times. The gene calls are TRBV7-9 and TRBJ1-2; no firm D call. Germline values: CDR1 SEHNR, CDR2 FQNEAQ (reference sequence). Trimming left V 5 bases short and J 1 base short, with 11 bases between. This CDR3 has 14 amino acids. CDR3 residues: CASSIREFNYGYTF. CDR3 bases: TGTGCCAGCAGCATTCGTGAATTTAACTATGGCTACACCTTC.

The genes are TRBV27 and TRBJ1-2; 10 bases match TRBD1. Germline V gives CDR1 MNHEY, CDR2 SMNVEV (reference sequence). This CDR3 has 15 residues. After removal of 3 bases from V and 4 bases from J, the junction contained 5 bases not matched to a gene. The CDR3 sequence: CASSLATGGSYGYTF. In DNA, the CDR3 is TGTGCCAGCAGTTTGGCGACAGGGGGCAGCTATGGCTACACCTTC.

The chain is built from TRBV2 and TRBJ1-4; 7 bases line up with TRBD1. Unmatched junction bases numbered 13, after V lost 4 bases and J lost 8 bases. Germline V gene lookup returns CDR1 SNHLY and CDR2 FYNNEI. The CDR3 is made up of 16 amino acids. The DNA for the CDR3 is TGTGCCAGCAGTGGTTCCCCTTACAGGGGTGACGAAAAACTGTTTTTT. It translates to CASSGSPYRGDEKLFF.